These T cell receptor beta chains were read from a single sample in a study of cytotoxic CD8 clonotypes in ibrutinib-treated CLL. Here immunoSEQ multiplex PCR was the method, and the copy in TCRdb shows in-frame clones only, minus some. The data contain 250,000 to 350,000 clones, less than 85% of them seen just once; the ten biggest clones take up approximately 5.1%. Sequencing was performed on PBMCs, taken at disease progression, from a patient treated with ibrutinib. All receptors come from a human donor with chronic lymphocytic leukemia. CDR3s include the opening cysteine and the closing phenylalanine or tryptophan. The order of the fields is J gene, V gene, CDR3 protein.

J: TRBJ2-4
V: TRBV11-2
CDR3: CASRGGWAKNIQYF

J: TRBJ1-1
V: TRBV19
CDR3: CASTYKGQGAGMNTEAFF

J: TRBJ1-2
V: TRBV19
CDR3: CASSIRALGRSYGYTF

J: TRBJ1-1
V: TRBV2
CDR3: CASRRGGEAFF

J: TRBJ2-2
V: TRBV5-4
CDR3: CASSDRDYGTGELFF

J: TRBJ1-5
V: TRBV6-5
CDR3: CASSPDRSQPQHF

J: TRBJ1-6
V: TRBV10-3
CDR3: CAIRQDRGDNSPLHF

J: TRBJ1-5
V: TRBV5-4
CDR3: CASSLGGQRPNQPQHF

J: TRBJ2-5
V: TRBV9
CDR3: CASSVDGTVNTQYF

J: TRBJ2-7
V: TRBV2
CDR3: CASSGEGGREQYF

J: TRBJ1-2
V: TRBV20-1
CDR3: CSATEGQGYTF

J: TRBJ1-2
V: TRBV27
CDR3: CASSAIPQGWNYGYTF

J: TRBJ2-1
V: TRBV10-3
CDR3: CAISAGVTSGYNEQFF

J: TRBJ1-2
V: TRBV13
CDR3: CASSSRDRANYGYTF

J: TRBJ2-5
V: TRBV20-1
CDR3: CSASKGETQYF

J: TRBJ2-1
V: TRBV4-3
CDR3: CASSQEGWNEQFF

J: TRBJ2-1
V: TRBV19
CDR3: CASSERGDIRYNEQFF

J: TRBJ2-7
V: TRBV18
CDR3: CASSAKDGSGSAVTYEQYF

J: TRBJ2-1
V: TRBV4-1
CDR3: CASSHLYGEQFF

J: TRBJ2-7
V: TRBV6-5
CDR3: CASRRTLGAYEQYF

J: TRBJ2-7
V: TRBV6-5
CDR3: CASSYSIGRSYEQYF

J: TRBJ2-7
V: TRBV7-9
CDR3: CASGGTLGSYEQYF

J: TRBJ1-3
V: TRBV28
CDR3: CASTAQRAGNTIYF

J: TRBJ2-7
V: TRBV4-2
CDR3: CASSPGTGSYEQYF

J: TRBJ1-5
V: TRBV7-8
CDR3: CASSLGAALINQPQHF

J: TRBJ2-1
V: TRBV4-2
CDR3: CASSPDGQPQNEQFF

J: TRBJ1-2
V: TRBV13
CDR3: CASSLFRQGASNYGYTF

J: TRBJ2-7
V: TRBV28
CDR3: CASSLRGTYEQYF

J: TRBJ1-2
V: TRBV6-5
CDR3: CASSSTDRENYGYTF

J: TRBJ2-7
V: TRBV5-4
CDR3: CASSLAGLAGLGPYEQYF

J: TRBJ2-1
V: TRBV19
CDR3: CASSIGTGPLNEQFF

J: TRBJ1-2
V: TRBV4-1
CDR3: CASSQGTDGTAINYGYTF

J: TRBJ1-2
V: TRBV19
CDR3: CASLDSRFNYGYTF

J: TRBJ2-1
V: TRBV29-1
CDR3: CSVWIAGLEQFF

J: TRBJ2-1
V: TRBV21-1
CDR3: CASSKAELAGPYNEQFF

J: TRBJ2-7
V: TRBV12-5
CDR3: CASGLGGTNEQYF

J: TRBJ2-5
V: TRBV5-8
CDR3: CASSRRGSETQYF

J: TRBJ2-1
V: TRBV11-2
CDR3: CASRNFNEQFF

J: TRBJ2-1
V: TRBV19
CDR3: CASSIGSYNEQFF

J: TRBJ2-7
V: TRBV5-1
CDR3: CASSLGGIPYEQYF

J: TRBJ2-4
V: TRBV9
CDR3: CASSVPPWNIQYF

J: TRBJ2-3
V: TRBV7-3
CDR3: CASSLGSGSSDTQYF

J: TRBJ1-1
V: TRBV5-8
CDR3: CASSGVTQGYTEAFF

J: TRBJ1-4
V: TRBV18
CDR3: CASSPPQGAQNNEKLFF

J: TRBJ1-2
V: TRBV9
CDR3: CASSGRTGTIYGYTF

J: TRBJ2-1
V: TRBV28
CDR3: CASRLGGSSYNEQFF